The clone carrying this TCR beta chain occurred a few times. The antigen is unknown. The sample comes from a study of T-cell memory formation after mild COVID-19. Study context: There were largely donor-specific TCR clusters.

The CDR3 is 16 residues long. Germline lookup yields CDR1 SGHRS and CDR2 YFSETQ. V was clipped by 0 bases and J by 2 bases; unmatched bases: 4. TCRdb ran MiXCR on the 5' RACE reads and lists one entry per CDR3 protein. The repertoire consists of 400,000 to 500,000 distinct CDR3 sequences, with 20% occurring once and the leading ten covering 7.5% to 9.5%. Points from the study as a whole: While clones contracting from day 15 to 85 were balanced between CD4 and CD8, later expanders leaned CD4+. Still unconfirmed is whether the second-wave clones peaking on day 37 recognized SARS-CoV-2. Pre-infection memory held some responding clones, suggesting pre-existing cross-reactive T cells responded.

The sequence was obtained from an adult woman who had mild COVID-19 (a few samples of this study predate the infection). Cell type and time point are not known. The rearrangement joins TRBV5-1 to TRBJ2-5; 10 bases agree with TRBD2. Sequences were obtained from PBMCs or a T cell subset sorted from them (not recorded which). CDR3 DNA sequence: TGCGCCAGCAGCTTGGTTCTAGCGGGGGATCAAGAGACCCAGTACTTC. The encoded protein is CASSLVLAGDQETQYF.